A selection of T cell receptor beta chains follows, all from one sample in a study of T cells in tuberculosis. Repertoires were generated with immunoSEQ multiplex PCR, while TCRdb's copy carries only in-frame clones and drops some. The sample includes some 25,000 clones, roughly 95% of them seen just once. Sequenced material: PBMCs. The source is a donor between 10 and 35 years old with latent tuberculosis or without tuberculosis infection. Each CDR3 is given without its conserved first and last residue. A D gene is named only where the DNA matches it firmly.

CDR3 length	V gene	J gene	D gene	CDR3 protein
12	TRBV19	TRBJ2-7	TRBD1	ASSMGQGIYEQY
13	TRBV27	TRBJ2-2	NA	ASSATDRNTGELF
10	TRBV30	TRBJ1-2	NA	AWRPPGGAGT
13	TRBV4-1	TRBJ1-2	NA	ASTPEWGGNYGYT
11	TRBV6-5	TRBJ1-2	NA	ASSPTLAYGYT
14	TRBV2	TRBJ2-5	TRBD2	ASSTHGGGGRETQY
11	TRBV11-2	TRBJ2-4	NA	ASSFLAKNIQY
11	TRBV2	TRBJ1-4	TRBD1	ASRSGRGEKLF
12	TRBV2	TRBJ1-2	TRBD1	ASSSQTGFHGYT
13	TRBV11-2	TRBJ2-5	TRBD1	ASSFEGTAQETQY
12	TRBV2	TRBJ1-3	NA	ASSETSRGYTIY
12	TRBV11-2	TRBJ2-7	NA	ASSITGPSYEQY
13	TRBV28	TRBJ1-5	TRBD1	ASSFGQGRNQPQH
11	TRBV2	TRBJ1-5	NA	ASSEERVQPQH
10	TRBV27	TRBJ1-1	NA	ASSLSGLEAF
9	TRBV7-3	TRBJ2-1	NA	ASSSGLGQF
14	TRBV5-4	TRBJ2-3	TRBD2	ASSYPPTSVGDTQY
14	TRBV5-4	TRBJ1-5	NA	ASSLGGGRDNQPQH
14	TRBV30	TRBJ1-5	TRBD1	AWTKGTGGITQPQH
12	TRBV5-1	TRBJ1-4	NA	ASRLRGAGEKLF